This TCR beta chain was recovered during a study of OX40 agonist ivuxolimab in advanced cancers. In the study overall: Partial responses occurred in three patients (one hepatocellular carcinoma, two cutaneous melanoma).

Sequencing used immunoSEQ multiplex PCR; TCRdb keeps in-frame clones, though not all of them. In the table there are 120,000 or so clones, approximately 89% of which are singletons. Patients were ruled out by autoimmune disease history or systemic immunosuppression. The timepoints at which blood was sampled were baseline, cycle 4 day 1, and cycle 7 day 1. This CDR3 comprises 15 residues. Germline-derived CDR1 and CDR2 are MNHEY and SMNVEV (reference sequence). V gave up 3 bases and J gave up 4 bases, with 13 bases separating them. The sequences come from CD4+ or CD8+ T cells sorted from blood, collected in a trial of the OX40 agonist ivuxolimab. V is TRBV27 and J is TRBJ2-1; D could derive from TRBD1 or TRBD2 (5 bases each). The TCR was taken from an adult with an advanced solid tumor such as melanoma, head and neck, liver or kidney cancer. The CDR3 nucleotides read TGTGCCAGCAGTTTCGGCAGGGAGAGATACAATGAGCAGTTCTTC. Translation: CASSFGRERYNEQFF.